The present T cell receptor (beta chain) was sequenced within a study of blood T cells in healthy people across ages. This clonotype was observed a handful of times. V shed 5 bases and J shed 5 bases, with 16 bases lying between them. The CDR3 is 14 residues long. Germline-derived CDR1 and CDR2 are SGHVS and FNYEAQ. With a J-beta primer mix and a sample-barcoded 5' primer, a second PCR ran about 7 to 11 cycles. MiXCR was run by TCRdb on the 5' RACE reads, yielding one entry per CDR3 protein. The sample yields hundreds of thousands of distinct CDR3 sequences, under 80% seen once. The gene calls are TRBV7-6 and TRBJ2-7; D unclear. The clonotype comes from a man aged 25 to 45 in good health. Sequenced: blood. CDR3 in amino acids: CASSTAGVSHEQYF. CDR3 bases: TGTGCCAGCAGCACCGCCGGTGTATCCCACGAGCAGTACTTC.